This TCR beta chain originates from a study of T cells after yellow fever vaccination. Background on the study: Preparation of fractions with low cell numbers was performed using SMART-Seq v4 Ultra Low Input. Study-level findings and limits: It was the secondary response that reached its peak faster, day 5 versus 15, but it was weaker.

Comments on this clonotype: As yet, its antigen is unknown.

One entry per CDR3 protein, called by TCRdb with MiXCR from the 5' RACE reads. The table includes some 350,000 distinct CDR3 sequences, roughly 4% detected once. J lost 6 bases, V lost 6 bases, and 15 bases had no gene match. Looked up from germline, CDR1 is MDHEN and CDR2 is SYDVKM. This CDR3 is built from 16 residues. The receptor was isolated from a man aged 18 to 30 who received the YFV17D yellow fever vaccine. The V and J genes are TRBV28 and TRBJ1-2, with 8 positions matching TRBD1. The material sequenced was PBMCs, taken 5 days after the yellow fever booster vaccination. CDR3 DNA: TGTGCCAGCAGCCCCGGACAGGGAGTGGGGTTAGATGGCTACACCTTC. Its translation: CASSPGQGVGLDGYTF.